The sequence of this TCR beta chain was determined in a study of shared clonotypes between healthy human individuals. Clones were sequenced by immunoSEQ multiplex PCR, and TCRdb holds only the in-frame ones, with some missing. The sample comprises over 2 million clones, approximately 90% of which are singletons, and around 0.38% rests with the top ten. General observations from the study: Sample collection involved blood only; tissue repertoires are likely different.

Comments on this clone: What it binds is not known.

CDR3 length: 17 residues. V gave up 6 bases and J gave up 4 bases; unmatched junction bases: 16. Looked up from germline, CDR1 is MDHEN and CDR2 is SYDVKM. The sequenced sample was naive CD4+ T cells from PBMCs. Subset denoted: CD45RA+ positively selected. The rearrangement uses TRBV28 and TRBJ2-7, with 9 nucleotides matching TRBD2. The TCR originated in a man aged 18-30 years in good health. Some clones in this sample may be carry-over from other donors' samples. The CDR3, as DNA: TGTGCCAGCAGCCGGGGAGCGTTTAGGACTAGCGCGTACGAGCAGTACTTC. Protein sequence: CASSRGAFRTSAYEQYF.